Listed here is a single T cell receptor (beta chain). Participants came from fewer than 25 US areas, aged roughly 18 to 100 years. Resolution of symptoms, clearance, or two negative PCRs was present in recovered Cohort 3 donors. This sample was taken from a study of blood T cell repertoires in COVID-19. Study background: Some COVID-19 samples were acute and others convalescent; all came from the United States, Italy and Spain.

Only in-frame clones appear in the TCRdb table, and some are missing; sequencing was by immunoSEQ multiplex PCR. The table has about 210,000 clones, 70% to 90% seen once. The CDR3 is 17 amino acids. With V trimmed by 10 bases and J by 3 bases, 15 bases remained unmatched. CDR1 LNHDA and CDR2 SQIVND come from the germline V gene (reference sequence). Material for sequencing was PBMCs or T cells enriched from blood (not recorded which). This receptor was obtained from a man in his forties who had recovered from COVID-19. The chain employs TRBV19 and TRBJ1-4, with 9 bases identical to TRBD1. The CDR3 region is CATTPGQGDSSNEKLFF. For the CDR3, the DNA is TGTGCCACCACACCGGGACAGGGTGATTCGTCTAATGAAAAACTGTTTTTT.